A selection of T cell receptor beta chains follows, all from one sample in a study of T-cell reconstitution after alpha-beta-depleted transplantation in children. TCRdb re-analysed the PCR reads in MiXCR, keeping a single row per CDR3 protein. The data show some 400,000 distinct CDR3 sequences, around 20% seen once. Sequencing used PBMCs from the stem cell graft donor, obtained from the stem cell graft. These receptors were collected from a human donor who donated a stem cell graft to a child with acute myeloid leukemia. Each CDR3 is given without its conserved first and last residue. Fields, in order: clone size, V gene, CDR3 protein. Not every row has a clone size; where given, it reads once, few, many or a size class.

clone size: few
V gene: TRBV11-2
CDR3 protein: ASSLVQGRLAGNYNEQF

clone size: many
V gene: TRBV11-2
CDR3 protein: ASSPGQYNEQF

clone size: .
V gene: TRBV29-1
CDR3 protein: SVQGRGDYGYT

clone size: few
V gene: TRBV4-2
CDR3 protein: ASSQERASSTSGRSSYEQY

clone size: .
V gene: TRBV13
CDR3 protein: ASSSKLTPSYEQY

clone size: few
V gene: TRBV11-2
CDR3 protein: ASSLGLSGRGYNEQF

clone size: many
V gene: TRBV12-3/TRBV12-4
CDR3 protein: ASSSSAGYEQY

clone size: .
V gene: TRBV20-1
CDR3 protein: SARDRDRGAWGYT

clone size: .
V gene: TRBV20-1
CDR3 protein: SATGQPSQNQPQH

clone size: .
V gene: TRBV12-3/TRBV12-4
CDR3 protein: ASRPGLAELYNEQF

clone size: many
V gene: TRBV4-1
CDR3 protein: ASSLGQGDGELF

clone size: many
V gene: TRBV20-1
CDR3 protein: SEGFDQKMADTQY

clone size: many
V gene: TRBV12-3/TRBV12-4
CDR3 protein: ASSSQGTQETQY

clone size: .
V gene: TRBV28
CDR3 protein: ASSSQTGPGETQY

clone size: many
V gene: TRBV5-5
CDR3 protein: ASSLTLANNEQF

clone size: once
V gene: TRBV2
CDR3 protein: ASSEGGPPTYNEQF

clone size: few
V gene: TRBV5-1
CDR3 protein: ASSLEGTGGYGYT

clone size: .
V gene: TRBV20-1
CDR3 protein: SASPDLARSYEQY

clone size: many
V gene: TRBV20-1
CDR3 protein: SARGSSGAQETQY

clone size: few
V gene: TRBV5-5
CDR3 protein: ASSLEAGGAYGYT

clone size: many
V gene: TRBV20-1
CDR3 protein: SARAGGSPWTGAYNEQF

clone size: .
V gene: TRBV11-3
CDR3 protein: ASSLWTDQEQY

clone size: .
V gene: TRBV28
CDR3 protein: ASSLRPEGSNQPQH

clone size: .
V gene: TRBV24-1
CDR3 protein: ATSEHEGVHT

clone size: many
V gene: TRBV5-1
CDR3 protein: ASSDGTATEAF

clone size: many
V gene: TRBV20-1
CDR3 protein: SARDLSSIGEQY

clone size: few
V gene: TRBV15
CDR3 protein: ATSRGTVSQNSPLH

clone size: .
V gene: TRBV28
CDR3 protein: ASSLARDFYGYT

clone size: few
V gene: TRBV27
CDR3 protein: ASSLSRYTDTQY

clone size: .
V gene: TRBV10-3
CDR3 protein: AISETAPNTGELF

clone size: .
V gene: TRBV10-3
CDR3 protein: AIKGGDETEAF

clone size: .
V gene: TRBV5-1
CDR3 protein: ASSLPGAYTDTQY

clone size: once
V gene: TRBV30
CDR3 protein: AWAGGNTGELF

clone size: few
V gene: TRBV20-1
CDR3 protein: SATQGDYGYT

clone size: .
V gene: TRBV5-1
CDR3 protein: ASSLGTGGVEQF

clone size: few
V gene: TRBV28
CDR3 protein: ASSPLVEQF

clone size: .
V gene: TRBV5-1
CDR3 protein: ASSTPPGLAGVRETQY

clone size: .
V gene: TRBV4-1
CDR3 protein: ASSQDGGENTEAF

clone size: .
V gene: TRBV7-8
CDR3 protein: ASSPWLGPTEAF

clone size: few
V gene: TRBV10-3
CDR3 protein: AISQSGTGSYEQY

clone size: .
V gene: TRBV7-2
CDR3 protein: ASSFGSLANTGELF

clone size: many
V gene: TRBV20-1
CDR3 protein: SARVLTGSYNEQF

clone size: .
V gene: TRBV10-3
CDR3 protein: AIGQGGNEQF

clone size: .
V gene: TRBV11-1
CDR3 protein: ASSSARIGTPDIRTDTQY